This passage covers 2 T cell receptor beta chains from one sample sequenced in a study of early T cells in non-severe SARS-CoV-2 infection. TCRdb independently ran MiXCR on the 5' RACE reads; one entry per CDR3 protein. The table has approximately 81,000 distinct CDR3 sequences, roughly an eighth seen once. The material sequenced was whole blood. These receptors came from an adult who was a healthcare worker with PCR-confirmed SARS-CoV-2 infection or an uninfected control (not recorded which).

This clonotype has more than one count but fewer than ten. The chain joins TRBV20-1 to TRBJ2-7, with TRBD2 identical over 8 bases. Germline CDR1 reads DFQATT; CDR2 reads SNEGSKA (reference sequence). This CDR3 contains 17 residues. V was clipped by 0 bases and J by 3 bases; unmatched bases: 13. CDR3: CSARDLLGSSGHYEQYF. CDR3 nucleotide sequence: TGCAGTGCTAGAGACCTCCTAGGGTCTAGCGGGCACTACGAGCAGTACTTC.

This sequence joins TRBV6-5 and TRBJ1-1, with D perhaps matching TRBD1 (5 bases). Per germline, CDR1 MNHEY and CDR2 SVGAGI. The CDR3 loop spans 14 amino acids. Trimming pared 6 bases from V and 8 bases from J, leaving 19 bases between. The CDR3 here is CASRQARDLPEAFF. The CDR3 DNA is TGTGCCAGCAGGCAGGCGAGGGACCTCCCAGAAGCTTTCTTT.